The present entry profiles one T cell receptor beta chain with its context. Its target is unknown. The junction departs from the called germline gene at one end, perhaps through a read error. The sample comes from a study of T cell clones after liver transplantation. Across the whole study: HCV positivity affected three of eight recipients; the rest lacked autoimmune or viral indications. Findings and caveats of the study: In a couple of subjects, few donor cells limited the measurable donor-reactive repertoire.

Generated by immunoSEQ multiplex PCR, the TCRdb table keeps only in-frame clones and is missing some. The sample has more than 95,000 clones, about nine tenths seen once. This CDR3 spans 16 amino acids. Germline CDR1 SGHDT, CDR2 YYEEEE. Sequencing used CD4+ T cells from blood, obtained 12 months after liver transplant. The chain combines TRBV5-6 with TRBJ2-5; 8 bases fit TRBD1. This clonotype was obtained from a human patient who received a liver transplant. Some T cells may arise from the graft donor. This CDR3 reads CASRVRRGQAQGTQYF. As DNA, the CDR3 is TGTGCCAGCAGGGTTCGACGGGGACAGGCACAAGGGACCCAGTACTTC.